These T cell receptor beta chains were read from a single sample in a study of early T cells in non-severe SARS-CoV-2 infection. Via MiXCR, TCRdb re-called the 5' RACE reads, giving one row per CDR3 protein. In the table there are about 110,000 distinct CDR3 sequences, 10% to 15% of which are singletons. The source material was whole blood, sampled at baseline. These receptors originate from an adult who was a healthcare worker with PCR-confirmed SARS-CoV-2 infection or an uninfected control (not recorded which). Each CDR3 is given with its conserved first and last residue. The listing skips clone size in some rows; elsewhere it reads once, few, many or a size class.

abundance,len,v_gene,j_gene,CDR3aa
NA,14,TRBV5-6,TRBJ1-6,CASSFFMVDSPLHF
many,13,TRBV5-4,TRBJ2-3,CASSLSTTDTQYF
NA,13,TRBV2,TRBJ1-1,CASSEQGTTEAFF
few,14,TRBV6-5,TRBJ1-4,CASSLHRTHEKLFF
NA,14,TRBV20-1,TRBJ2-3,CSAPGRPPRDTQYF
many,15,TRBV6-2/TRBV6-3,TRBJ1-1,CASSYRGGVNTEAFF
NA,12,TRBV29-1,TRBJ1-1,CSVPIGDTEAFF
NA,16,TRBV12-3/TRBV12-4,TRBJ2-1,CASSPGTPTHYNEQFF
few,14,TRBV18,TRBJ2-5,CASSLGGAEETQYF
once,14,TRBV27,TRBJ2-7,CASSSWVSSYEQYF
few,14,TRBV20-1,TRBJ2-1,CSADPPDRVSEQFF
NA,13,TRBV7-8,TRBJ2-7,CASSPRINYEQYF
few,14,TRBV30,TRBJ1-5,CAWNRAGGNQPQHF
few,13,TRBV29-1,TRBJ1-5,CSVDQGTGQPQHF
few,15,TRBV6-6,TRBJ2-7,CASSYASGQTYEQYF
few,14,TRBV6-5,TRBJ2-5,CASTFPGHQETQYF
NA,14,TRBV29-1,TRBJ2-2,CSALDRANTGELFF
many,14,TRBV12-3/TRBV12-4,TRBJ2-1,CASRGQGMKNEQFF
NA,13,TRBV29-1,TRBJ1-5,CSVRGQVNQPQHF
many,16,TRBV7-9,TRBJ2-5,CASSPRLAELQETQYF
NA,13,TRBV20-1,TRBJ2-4,CSAKTLAKNIQYF
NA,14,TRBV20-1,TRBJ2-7,CSARTSGRQGEQYF
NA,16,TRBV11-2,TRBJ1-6,CASSTRAGTVHSPLHF
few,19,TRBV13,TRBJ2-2,CASSSHRPPRGMNTGELFF
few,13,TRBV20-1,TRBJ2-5,CSARSGDQETQYF
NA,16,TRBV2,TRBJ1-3,CASSEGRGLSGNTIYF
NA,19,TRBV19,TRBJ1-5,CASSIGILTGGVGNQPQHF
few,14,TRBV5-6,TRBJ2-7,CASSLVSGSSEQYF
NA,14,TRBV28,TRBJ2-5,CASSIPRTEETQYF
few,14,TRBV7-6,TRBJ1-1,CASSYTGISGEAFF
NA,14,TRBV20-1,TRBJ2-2,CSASRGAYTGELFF
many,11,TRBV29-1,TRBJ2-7,CSAAQGYEQYF
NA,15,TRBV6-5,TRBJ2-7,CASSYQHGGPNEQYF
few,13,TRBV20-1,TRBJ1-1,CSASGGESYEAFF
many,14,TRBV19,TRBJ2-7,CASSQDRGRYEQYF
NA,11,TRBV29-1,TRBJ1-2,CSVKQGTSYTF
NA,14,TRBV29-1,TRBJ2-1,CSVERLAGDNEQFF
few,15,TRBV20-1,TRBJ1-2,CSARLRQATNYGYTF
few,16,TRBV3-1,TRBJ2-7,CASSPGRTESSYEQYF
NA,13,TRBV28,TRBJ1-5,CASTKLGNQPQHF
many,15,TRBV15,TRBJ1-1,CATSRDLPGSDEAFF
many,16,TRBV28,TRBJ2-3,CASSLILAGGTDTQYF
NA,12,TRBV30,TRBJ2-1,CAWSGQGGEQFF
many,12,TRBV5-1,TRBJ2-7,CASSLEGYEQYF
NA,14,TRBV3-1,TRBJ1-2,CASSQRGTNYGYTF
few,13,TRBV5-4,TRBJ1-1,CASSGTGTTEAFF
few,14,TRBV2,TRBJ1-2,CASSETGASYGYTF
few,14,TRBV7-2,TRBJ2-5,CASSPQDLSRAQYF
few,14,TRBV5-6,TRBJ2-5,CASSKGQGEETQYF
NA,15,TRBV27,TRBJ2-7,CASSQGTVPTYEQYF